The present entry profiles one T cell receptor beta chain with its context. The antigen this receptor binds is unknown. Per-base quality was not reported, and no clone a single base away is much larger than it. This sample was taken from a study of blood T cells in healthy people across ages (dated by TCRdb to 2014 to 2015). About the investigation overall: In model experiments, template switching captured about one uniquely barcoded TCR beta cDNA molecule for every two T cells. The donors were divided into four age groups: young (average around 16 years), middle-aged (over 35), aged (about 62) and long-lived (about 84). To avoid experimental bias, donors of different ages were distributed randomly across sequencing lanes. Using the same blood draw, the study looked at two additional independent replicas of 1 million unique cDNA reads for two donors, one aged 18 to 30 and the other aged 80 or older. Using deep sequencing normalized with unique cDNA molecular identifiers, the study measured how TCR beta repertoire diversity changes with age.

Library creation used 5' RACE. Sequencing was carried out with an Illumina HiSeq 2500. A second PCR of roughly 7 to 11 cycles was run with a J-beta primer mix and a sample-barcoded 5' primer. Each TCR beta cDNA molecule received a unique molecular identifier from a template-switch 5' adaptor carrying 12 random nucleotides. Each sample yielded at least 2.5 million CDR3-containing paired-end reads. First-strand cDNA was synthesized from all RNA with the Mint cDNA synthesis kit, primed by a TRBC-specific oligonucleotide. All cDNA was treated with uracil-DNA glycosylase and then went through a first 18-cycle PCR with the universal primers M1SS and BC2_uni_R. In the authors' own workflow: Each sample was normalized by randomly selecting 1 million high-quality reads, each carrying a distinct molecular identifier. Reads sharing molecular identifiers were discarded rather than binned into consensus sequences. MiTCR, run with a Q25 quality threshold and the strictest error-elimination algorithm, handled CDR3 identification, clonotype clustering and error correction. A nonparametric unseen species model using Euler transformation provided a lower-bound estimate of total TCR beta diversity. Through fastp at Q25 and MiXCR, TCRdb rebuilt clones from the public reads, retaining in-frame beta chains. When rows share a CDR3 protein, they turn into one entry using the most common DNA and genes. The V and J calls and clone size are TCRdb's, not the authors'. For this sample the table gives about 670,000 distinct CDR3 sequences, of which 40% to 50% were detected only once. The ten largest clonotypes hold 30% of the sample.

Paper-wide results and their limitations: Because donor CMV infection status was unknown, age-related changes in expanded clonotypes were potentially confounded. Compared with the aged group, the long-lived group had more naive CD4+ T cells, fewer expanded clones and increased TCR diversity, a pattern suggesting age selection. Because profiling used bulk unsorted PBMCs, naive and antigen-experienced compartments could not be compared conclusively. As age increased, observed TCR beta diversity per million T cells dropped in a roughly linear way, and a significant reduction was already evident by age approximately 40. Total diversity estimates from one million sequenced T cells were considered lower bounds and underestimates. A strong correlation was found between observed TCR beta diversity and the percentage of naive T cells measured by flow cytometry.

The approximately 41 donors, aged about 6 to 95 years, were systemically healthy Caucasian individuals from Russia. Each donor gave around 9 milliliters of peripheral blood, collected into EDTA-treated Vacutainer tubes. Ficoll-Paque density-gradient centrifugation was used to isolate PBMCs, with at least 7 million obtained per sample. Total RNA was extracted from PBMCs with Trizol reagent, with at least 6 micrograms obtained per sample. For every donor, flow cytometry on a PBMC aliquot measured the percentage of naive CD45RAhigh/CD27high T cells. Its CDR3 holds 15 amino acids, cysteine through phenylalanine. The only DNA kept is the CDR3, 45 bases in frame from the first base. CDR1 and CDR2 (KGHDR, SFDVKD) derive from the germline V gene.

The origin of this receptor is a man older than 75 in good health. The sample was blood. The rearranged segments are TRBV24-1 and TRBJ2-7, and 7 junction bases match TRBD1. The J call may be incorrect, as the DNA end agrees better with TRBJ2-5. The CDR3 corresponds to CATKGDGQERETQYF. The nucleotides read TGTGCCACCAAGGGAGACGGACAGGAACGAGAGACCCAGTACTTC.